This T cell receptor beta chain was documented in a study of shared clonotypes between healthy human individuals. Study findings and constraints: Clonotype sharing across several donors was observed for about 4.8% of naive CD4 clonotypes. Generation probability values for non-shared clonotypes were lower than those for clonotypes shared by all four donors.

With regard to this clone: Its matching antigen is unknown.

Only Caucasian adults living in Nashville, Tennessee served as donors. Sorted-subset replicate PCRs used 200 ng DNA, around 27,000 T cell genomes. The assay was immunoSEQ multiplex PCR, and TCRdb's table has in-frame clones only and misses some. The repertoire holds a few million clones, approximately 95% seen once, with approximately 0.13% in the top ten. Trimming cost V 10 bases and J 0 bases, with 12 bases left between them. Germline V CDR1 and CDR2: MNHEY, SVGAGI. This CDR3 is built from 14 residues. Sequencing was performed on naive CD4+ T cells sorted from blood. Subset here: CD45RA+ positively selected. The chain links TRBV6-5 to TRBJ2-2; maybe TRBD1 (6 bases). This TCR derives from a man aged 18 to 29 in good health. CDR3 residues: CATRTATNTGELFF. The CDR3 DNA reads as TGTGCCACCCGGACAGCAACGAACACCGGGGAGCTGTTTTTT.